This T cell receptor (beta chain) was found in a study of T cell responses to AZD1222 COVID-19 vaccine. Study results and caveats: With dominance at 160-218 and 743-854, vaccine-associated CD4 TCRs spanned spike. Only a handful of AZD1222 recipients tested seropositive at baseline. Most donors were white British and more were female, and clonal diversity was possibly underestimated.

Notes on this clone: As yet, its antigen is unknown.

Only in-frame clones appear in the TCRdb table, and some are missing; sequencing was by immunoSEQ multiplex PCR. The sample holds hundreds of thousands of clones, approximately 94% seen once. The V gene lost 5 bases and the J gene lost 4 bases, with 12 bases spanning the gap. The germline CDR1 and CDR2 sequences are SGHTA and FQGNSA. This CDR3 contains 14 residues. Analysis merged second doses at about 4 or about 12 weeks. The clonotype was recovered from an adult who received the AZD1222 COVID-19 vaccine. V gene TRBV7-2 combines with J gene TRBJ1-5; D is unclear. The source material was peripheral blood, sampled 28 days after the second AZD1222 dose. The CDR3 is CASSPRASNQPQHF. The CDR3 bases are TGTGCCAGCAGCCCCCGGGCAAGTAATCAGCCCCAGCATTTT. Supplemented by reference TRBV7-2 and TRBJ1-5, the full variable domain reads GAGVSQSPSNKVTEKGKDVELRCDPISGHTALYWYRQSLGQGLEFLIYFQGNSAPDKSGLPSDRFSAERTGGSVSTLTIQRTQQEDSAVYLCASSPRASNQPQHFGDGTRLSIL.